The subject of this entry is one T cell receptor beta chain. V was pared by 0 bases and J by 1 base, with 13 bases between. The CDR3 is 16 residues long. Germline V gene data show CDR1 as SGHRS and CDR2 as YFSETQ. This entry comes from a study of blood T cell repertoires in COVID-19. Study-wide context: The samples span acute and convalescent COVID-19 from the United States, Italy and Spain. Nucleic acid was either cDNA or gDNA, and it came from T cells, B-cell-depleted T cells, or PBMCs.

The authors' processing: Amplification of reference gene primers was used by the study to estimate nucleated cell counts. Sequenced by immunoSEQ multiplex PCR; TCRdb stores in-frame clones only, minus some. Clonal size and the V and J genes are those of that table, whereas D and trimming came from the DNA. The sample shows about 180,000 clones, roughly four fifths of them seen only once. The receptor comes from a woman aged 70-85 years with COVID-19, enrolled during active disease. The chain has TRBV5-1 and TRBJ1-1, with no clear D. Sequenced material: peripheral blood. DNA of the CDR3: TGCGCCAGCAGCTTGGCCCCACCGGGGTCGAACACTGAAGCTTTCTTT. It yields the protein CASSLAPPGSNTEAFF.